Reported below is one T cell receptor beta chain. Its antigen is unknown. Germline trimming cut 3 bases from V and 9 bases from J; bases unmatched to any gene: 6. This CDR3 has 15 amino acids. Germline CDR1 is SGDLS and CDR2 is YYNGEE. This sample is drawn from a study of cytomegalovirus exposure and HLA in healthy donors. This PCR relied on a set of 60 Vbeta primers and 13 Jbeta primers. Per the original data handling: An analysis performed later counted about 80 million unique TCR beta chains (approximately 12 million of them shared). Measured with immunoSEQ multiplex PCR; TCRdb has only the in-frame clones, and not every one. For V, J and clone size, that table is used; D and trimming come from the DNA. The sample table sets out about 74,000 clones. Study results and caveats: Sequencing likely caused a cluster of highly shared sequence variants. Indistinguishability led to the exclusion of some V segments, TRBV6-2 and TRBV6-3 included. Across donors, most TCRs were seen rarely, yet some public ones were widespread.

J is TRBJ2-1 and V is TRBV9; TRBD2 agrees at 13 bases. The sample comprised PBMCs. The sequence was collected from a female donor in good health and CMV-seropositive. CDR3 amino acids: CASSGTSGGAVEQFF. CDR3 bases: TGTGCCAGCAGCGGAACTAGCGGGGGGGCGGTTGAGCAGTTCTTC.